The sequence of this T cell receptor beta chain was determined in a study of cytomegalovirus exposure and HLA in healthy donors. Study conclusions and caveats: A list of approximately 160 TCR beta chains associated with cytomegalovirus was given. It has been reported that TCR beta sequences accurately predicted the HLA-A and HLA-B alleles of most subjects. A highly shared variant cluster was judged a likely technical artifact.

The CDR3 length is 14 residues. Trimming at V came to 3 bases and at J to 7 bases, leaving 5 bases not matched to a gene. The germline V gene encodes CDR1 GTSNPN and CDR2 SVGIG (reference sequence). The PCR ran on 60 Vbeta and 13 Jbeta primers. Sequencing used immunoSEQ multiplex PCR; TCRdb keeps in-frame clones, though not all of them. The sample carries around 72,000 clones, about 72% recorded once. This clone was seen only a few times. No antigen is known for it. Sample: PBMCs. The source is a middle-aged man in good health and CMV-seropositive. This chain links TRBV30 with TRBJ1-4, with 10 bases that match TRBD1. CDR3 nucleotide sequence: TGTGCCTGGAGGACAGGGGGCGCCGGTGAAAAACTGTTTTTT. Protein: CAWRTGGAGEKLFF.